These T cell receptor beta chains were read from a single sample in a study. From the 5' RACE reads, TCRdb called clonotypes with MiXCR, one entry per CDR3 protein. This sample has roughly 54,000 distinct CDR3 sequences, with more than 15% found just once. Sample: naive CD4+ T cells sorted from blood. The receptors were gathered from a female donor with breast cancer. CDR3s include the opening cysteine and the closing phenylalanine or tryptophan. D genes are given only for firm matches. Rows give clone size only sometimes, using once, few, many, or a class for an expanded clone.

CDR3 protein | CDR3 DNA | V gene | CDR3 length | clone size | J gene | D gene
CASSLATSLNTEAFF | TGTGCCAGCAGCTTAGCGACCTCCTTGAACACTGAAGCTTTCTTT | TRBV7-9 | 15 | - | TRBJ1-1 | -
CASSYPSADTQYF | TGTGCCAGCAGCTACCCCAGCGCAGATACGCAGTATTTT | TRBV7-2 | 13 | few | TRBJ2-3 | -
CSAIQNNNEQFF | TGCAGTGCTATTCAGAACAACAATGAGCAGTTCTTC | TRBV20-1 | 12 | many | TRBJ2-1 | -
CASRTDSNQPQHF | TGTGCCAGCAGGACGGATAGCAATCAGCCCCAGCATTTT | TRBV2 | 13 | - | TRBJ1-5 | -
CASSSQPGQGVGEQYF | TGTGCCAGCAGCTCTCAACCGGGACAGGGGGTGGGCGAGCAGTACTTC | TRBV7-2 | 16 | medium-sized | TRBJ2-7 | TRBD1
CASSLAGQSYEQYF | TGCGCCAGCAGCTTGGCCGGCCAATCCTACGAGCAGTACTTC | TRBV5-1 | 14 | few | TRBJ2-7 | -
CASSPTGTAGHNEQFF | TGTGCCAGCTCACCAACCGGGACAGCAGGACACAATGAGCAGTTCTTC | TRBV18 | 16 | - | TRBJ2-1 | TRBD1
CASSEGQTNYGYTF | TGTGCCAGCAGCGAGGGACAGACTAACTATGGCTACACCTTC | TRBV7-2 | 14 | many | TRBJ1-2 | TRBD1
CASSEAIDRRAFF | TGTGCCAGCAGTGAAGCGATAGATAGGAGAGCTTTCTTT | TRBV6-1 | 13 | few | TRBJ1-1 | -
CASSSDLYLAGGQNAGELFF | TGTGCCAGCAGCTCGGACCTATACCTAGCGGGAGGGCAGAACGCCGGGGAGCTGTTTTTT | TRBV11-2 | 20 | few | TRBJ2-2 | TRBD2
CASSSGLEAGELFF | TGTGCCAGCAGCTCCGGACTAGAAGCCGGGGAGCTGTTTTTT | TRBV7-2 | 14 | few | TRBJ2-2 | TRBD2
CASSRGPEAETQYF | TGCGCCAGCAGCCGGGGCCCGGAAGCGGAGACCCAGTACTTC | TRBV5-1 | 14 | - | TRBJ2-5 | -
CASSLAARNYGYTF | TGTGCCAGCAGCTTAGCTGCACGGAACTATGGCTACACCTTC | TRBV7-2 | 14 | - | TRBJ1-2 | -
CASSFTGGAGGYTF | TGCGCCAGCAGCTTTACAGGGGGCGCGGGTGGCTACACCTTC | TRBV5-1 | 14 | few | TRBJ1-2 | TRBD1
CSAPRIPNEQFF | TGCAGTGCCCCGCGGATTCCCAATGAGCAGTTCTTC | TRBV20-1 | 12 | many | TRBJ2-1 | -
CASSRSPGAGELFF | TGTGCCAGCAGCCGATCCCCGGGGGCCGGGGAGCTGTTTTTT | TRBV7-2 | 14 | many | TRBJ2-2 | -
CASGVSGVDTGELFF | TGTGCCAGCGGTGTATCGGGAGTAGACACCGGGGAGCTGTTTTTT | TRBV7-9 | 15 | few | TRBJ2-2 | -
CASSYLEVMGTGELFF | TGTGCCAGCAGTTACTTGGAAGTGATGGGGACCGGGGAGCTGTTTTTT | TRBV6-5 | 16 | - | TRBJ2-2 | -
CASSFRVQSGQPQHF | TGTGCCAGCAGTTTCCGCGTACAGTCAGGTCAGCCCCAGCATTTT | TRBV6-5 | 15 | few | TRBJ1-5 | -
CASSRTGLGYEQYF | TGTGCCAGCAGCCGAACAGGGCTAGGCTACGAGCAGTACTTC | TRBV27 | 14 | - | TRBJ2-7 | -
CAIRNSGYLSYEQYF | TGTGCCATCAGAAATAGCGGGTATCTATCCTACGAGCAGTACTTC | TRBV10-3 | 15 | few | TRBJ2-7 | TRBD2
CSARRVNTEAFF | TGCAGTGCTAGAAGGGTGAACACTGAAGCTTTCTTT | TRBV20-1 | 12 | many | TRBJ1-1 | -
CASSRGHPLYEQYF | TGTGCCAGCAGTAGGGGCCACCCCCTCTACGAGCAGTACTTC | TRBV7-2 | 14 | - | TRBJ2-7 | -
CASSQGRPSGGENEQFF | TGCGCCAGCAGCCAAGGTCGACCATCGGGGGGGGAGAATGAGCAGTTCTTC | TRBV4-1 | 17 | - | TRBJ2-1 | TRBD2
CASSQGDGTSYEQYF | TGCGCCAGCAGCCAGGGGGACGGGACCTCCTACGAGCAGTACTTC | TRBV4-1 | 15 | few | TRBJ2-7 | -
CSARFAGAEETQYF | TGCAGTGCTAGATTTGCGGGAGCGGAAGAGACCCAGTACTTC | TRBV20-1 | 14 | - | TRBJ2-5 | TRBD2
CASSSWRAGGRETQYF | TGTGCCAGCAGCTCCTGGAGGGCGGGAGGCAGGGAGACCCAGTACTTC | TRBV7-8 | 16 | - | TRBJ2-5 | TRBD2
CASSYNLERALRNEQFF | TGTGCCAGCAGTTACAATTTGGAGAGGGCCTTACGCAATGAGCAGTTCTTC | TRBV6-5 | 17 | many | TRBJ2-1 | -
CSAKRAGGSGEQFF | TGCAGTGCTAAACGAGCGGGAGGGAGCGGAGAGCAGTTCTTC | TRBV20-1 | 14 | - | TRBJ2-1 | TRBD2
CASSNQGLAGDEQYF | TGTGCCAGCAGCAATCAAGGACTAGCGGGAGACGAGCAGTACTTC | TRBV27 | 15 | many | TRBJ2-7 | TRBD2
CASSRLRTGSYEQYF | TGTGCCAGCAGCCGCCTTCGGACAGGTTCCTACGAGCAGTACTTC | TRBV12-3/TRBV12-4 | 15 | few | TRBJ2-7 | TRBD1
CASRAWDYEQYF | TGTGCCAGCAGAGCGTGGGACTACGAGCAGTACTTC | TRBV2 | 12 | few | TRBJ2-7 | -
CASSWILGEQYF | TGTGCCAGCAGCTGGATCCTCGGCGAGCAGTACTTC | TRBV12-3/TRBV12-4 | 12 | few | TRBJ2-7 | -
CASSLKRSYEQYF | TGTGCCAGCAGCTTAAAGCGGAGTTACGAGCAGTACTTC | TRBV3-1 | 13 | - | TRBJ2-7 | -
CATDDFPGGNTEAFF | TGTGCCACCGATGATTTTCCCGGAGGGAACACTGAAGCTTTCTTT | TRBV7-9 | 15 | few | TRBJ1-1 | -
CSARSGLAELNEQFF | TGCAGTGCCAGATCGGGACTAGCGGAGCTCAATGAGCAGTTCTTC | TRBV20-1 | 15 | - | TRBJ2-1 | TRBD2
CASSYSVRETQYF | TGTGCCAGCAGTTACTCCGTGAGGGAGACCCAATACTTC | TRBV6-5 | 13 | - | TRBJ2-5 | -
CASSPLDPPTDTQYF | TGTGCCAGCAGTCCCCTAGACCCCCCCACAGATACGCAGTATTTT | TRBV6-5 | 15 | - | TRBJ2-3 | -
CASTPHTGELFF | TGTGCCAGCACCCCCCACACCGGGGAGCTGTTTTTT | TRBV7-8 | 12 | - | TRBJ2-2 | -
CASSRVEQPQHF | TGTGCCAGCAGCAGGGTGGAGCAGCCCCAGCATTTT | TRBV7-2 | 12 | many | TRBJ1-5 | -
CASSSPPYEQYF | TGTGCCAGCAGTTCCCCTCCATACGAGCAGTACTTC | TRBV28 | 12 | - | TRBJ2-7 | -
CATSDGQGGYNEQFF | TGTGCCACCAGTGATGGACAGGGAGGGTACAATGAGCAGTTCTTC | TRBV24-1 | 15 | few | TRBJ2-1 | -
CASSPGQGLRGIFEQYF | TGTGCCAGCAGCCCGGGACAGGGGCTCCGAGGGATTTTCGAGCAGTACTTC | TRBV11-2 | 17 | - | TRBJ2-7 | TRBD1
CASRISANERFF | TGTGCCAGCCGAATTTCCGCCAATGAGCGGTTCTTC | TRBV6-1 | 12 | - | TRBJ2-1 | -